This entry concerns a single T cell receptor beta chain. Germline V gives CDR1 SEHNR, CDR2 FQNEAQ (reference sequence). The CDR3 contains 12 residues. This sample is drawn from a study of monozygotic twins with inflammatory bowel disease. Eight separate reactions per sample served to make cDNA. TCRdb re-called the 5' RACE reads; every CDR3 protein appears as one record, without DNA. Here the sample table reports fewer than 550,000 distinct CDR3 sequences. Collection yielded roughly 2.3 ml of blood per donor. Sequencing was performed on blood. The sequence came from a human donor with ulcerative colitis or Crohn's disease, or a healthy co-twin of an affected twin (not recorded which). V is TRBV7-9 and J is TRBJ2-7. This CDR3 reads CASRLNTYEQYF.